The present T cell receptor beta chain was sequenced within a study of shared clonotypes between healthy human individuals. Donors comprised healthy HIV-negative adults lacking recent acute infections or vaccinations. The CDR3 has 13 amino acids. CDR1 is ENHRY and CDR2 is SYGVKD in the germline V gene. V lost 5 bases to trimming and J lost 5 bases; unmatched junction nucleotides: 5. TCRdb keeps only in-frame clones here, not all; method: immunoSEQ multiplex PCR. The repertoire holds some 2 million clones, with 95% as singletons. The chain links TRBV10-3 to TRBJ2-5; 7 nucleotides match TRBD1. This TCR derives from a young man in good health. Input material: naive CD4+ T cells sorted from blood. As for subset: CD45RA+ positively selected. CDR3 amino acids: CAISTGAVETQYF. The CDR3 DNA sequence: TGTGCCATCAGTACAGGGGCGGTGGAGACCCAGTACTTC.